A selection of T cell receptor beta chains follows, all from one sample in a study of identical twins. MiXCR, applied by TCRdb to the 5' RACE reads, yields one record per CDR3 protein. The repertoire consists of 200,000 to 250,000 distinct CDR3 sequences, with 5.5% to 7% occurring once and the leading ten covering approximately 3.6%. A further study also used this sample, focusing on yellow fever vaccine responses in identical twins.

Sequences were obtained from memory (CD45RO+) T cells sorted from blood. These receptors were obtained from a woman aged 18-29 years in good health. CDR3s include the opening cysteine and the closing phenylalanine or tryptophan. A D gene is named only where the DNA matches it firmly. Size values are once, few and many counts, or a class for expanded clones, and some rows have none.

>-|TRBV19|-|TRBJ2-1|14
TGTGCCAGTAATGACGGCAGGCCCGACAATGAGCAGTTCTTC
CASNDGRPDNEQFF
>many|TRBV29-1|TRBD2|TRBJ2-3|16
TGCAGCGTTGAATCGGGGCTAGCGGGGGGATCAGATACGCAGTATTTT
CSVESGLAGGSDTQYF
>many|TRBV4-2|TRBD1|TRBJ2-4|16
TGTGCCAGCAGCCAAGATTCGACAGGGGGAAGAAACATTCAGTACTTC
CASSQDSTGGRNIQYF
>few|TRBV7-3|TRBD2|TRBJ2-1|17
TGTGCCAGCAGCCTCGAGATGGGCGGGAGAAGGAGCAATGAGCAGTTCTTC
CASSLEMGGRRSNEQFF
>many|TRBV4-1|-|TRBJ2-1|17
TGCGCCAGCAGCCAAGTGGACCTAGGTTTTGTCAGGAATGAGCAGTTCTTC
CASSQVDLGFVRNEQFF
>-|TRBV11-1|-|TRBJ1-2|16
TGTGCCAGCAGCTTAGGCAGAGGTTCTTCCACCTATGGCTACACCTTC
CASSLGRGSSTYGYTF
>-|TRBV7-8|TRBD1|TRBJ2-2|15
TGTGCCAGCAGCGCCAACAGGGGACGGACCGGGGAGCTGTTTTTT
CASSANRGRTGELFF
>many|TRBV12-3/TRBV12-4|-|TRBJ1-4|15
TGTGCCAGCAGTCCCAGGTTTCCAACTAATGAAAAACTGTTTTTT
CASSPRFPTNEKLFF
>many|TRBV6-4|-|TRBJ2-1|12
TGTGCCAGCAGTGACGACAATAATGAGCAGTTCTTC
CASSDDNNEQFF
>-|TRBV5-1|-|TRBJ2-1|13
TGCGCCAGCACCTCTCTTTTTAGCAGTGAGCAGTTCTTC
CASTSLFSSEQFF
>few|TRBV29-1|TRBD1|TRBJ1-4|13
TGCAGCGCAGCAGGGGGCGCAGGTGAAAAACTGTTTTTT
CSAAGGAGEKLFF
>-|TRBV7-8|-|TRBJ2-1|16
TGTGCCAGCACCCGAAGGGTGGGGGGGCGTAACAATGAGCAGTTCTTC
CASTRRVGGRNNEQFF
>few|TRBV28|TRBD1|TRBJ1-2|16
TGTGCCAGCAGTTTCAGGGTACCGGGACAGGGAAATGGCTACACCTTC
CASSFRVPGQGNGYTF
>few|TRBV20-1|-|TRBJ2-5|18
TGCTGTGCTAGAGATTTCGGTAACAGCCACCTCCTCCAAGAGACCCAGTACTTC
CCARDFGNSHLLQETQYF
>-|TRBV24-1|TRBD2|TRBJ2-1|18
TGTGCCACCAGATCCCATCCCCCACTAGCGGGAGGGCCTGATGAGCAGTTCTTC
CATRSHPPLAGGPDEQFF
>many|TRBV20-1|-|TRBJ1-4|13
TGCAGTGTACCAGGGACCACTAATGAAAAACTGTTTTTT
CSVPGTTNEKLFF
>many|TRBV12-3/TRBV12-4|-|TRBJ1-2|13
TGTGCCAGCAGTTTACGGGGGAACTATGGCTACACCTTC
CASSLRGNYGYTF
>few|TRBV29-1|-|TRBJ1-1|10
TGCAGCGTTGGTGCGATTGAAGCTTTCTTT
CSVGAIEAFF
>few|TRBV15|-|TRBJ2-2|13
TGTGCCACCAGCTCCCATCCGGCCGGGGAGCTGTTTTTT
CATSSHPAGELFF
>-|TRBV28|-|TRBJ2-7|14
TGTGCCAGCAGTTTATCCGGCAGGGAATACGAGCAGTACTTC
CASSLSGREYEQYF
>many|TRBV5-1|TRBD1|TRBJ1-1|13
TGCGCCAGCAGCTCAGAGACAGGGCTCGAAGCTTTCTTT
CASSSETGLEAFF
>many|TRBV12-3/TRBV12-4|-|TRBJ1-2|12
TGTGCCAGCAGGGCAGCTAACTATGGCTACACCTTC
CASRAANYGYTF
>-|TRBV9|-|TRBJ2-5|15
TGTGCCAGCAGCGTTGGGGTAGGGAGGCAGGAGACCCAGTACTTC
CASSVGVGRQETQYF
>many|TRBV12-3/TRBV12-4|-|TRBJ2-4|14
TGTGCCAGCAGTTTAAAGGGGTCCGGGAACATTCAGTACTTC
CASSLKGSGNIQYF
>many|TRBV12-3/TRBV12-4|-|TRBJ1-2|13
TGTGCCAGCACCAAGGGGGAAAGTTATGGCTACACCTTC
CASTKGESYGYTF
>many|TRBV5-1|-|TRBJ2-1|12
TGCGCCAGCGCCCCAGAGGCGTTTGAGCAGTTCTTC
CASAPEAFEQFF
>-|TRBV27|TRBD1|TRBJ2-3|16
TGTGCCAGCAGTTTCTATATGGGACAGGGGAGTGATACGCAGTATTTT
CASSFYMGQGSDTQYF
>-|TRBV7-2|TRBD2|TRBJ2-1|19
TGTGCCAGCAGCTTAGCACGGACTAGCTTTGAGGGGTCCTACAATGAGCAGTTCTTC
CASSLARTSFEGSYNEQFF
>-|TRBV12-3/TRBV12-4|-|TRBJ2-1|12
TGTGCCAGCAGTTCCCGACTAGAAGGGCAGTTCTTC
CASSSRLEGQFF
>few|TRBV6-1|TRBD1|TRBJ2-1|15
TGTGCCAGCAGTCTGACAGGGATTAACTACAATGAGCAGTTCTTC
CASSLTGINYNEQFF
>many|TRBV5-1|TRBD2|TRBJ2-3|14
TGCGCCAGCAGGATTAGCGGGACCACAGATACGCAGTATTTT
CASRISGTTDTQYF
>many|TRBV20-1|-|TRBJ2-2|14
TGCAGTGCTAGTACCGGGGGTATCACCGGGGAGCTGTTTTTT
CSASTGGITGELFF
>few|TRBV5-1|-|TRBJ1-2|15
TGCGCCAGCAGCGACGGACACGTGCCAAACTATGGCTACACCTTC
CASSDGHVPNYGYTF
>-|TRBV4-1|-|TRBJ2-3|16
TGCGCCAGCAGCCAAGAGGTCGGGAGAAGCACAGATACGCAGTATTTT
CASSQEVGRSTDTQYF
>many|TRBV7-2|-|TRBJ2-3|15
TGTGCCAGCGGCCCCCGGGGGAGGAGCACAGATACGCAGTATTTT
CASGPRGRSTDTQYF
>-|TRBV18|-|TRBJ2-7|12
TGTGCCAGCTCCTTGCGGGTGGGGGAGCAGTACTTC
CASSLRVGEQYF
>many|TRBV5-1|-|TRBJ2-4|15
TGCGCCAGCAGCTTGGACCCTGACAGGAAAAACATTCAGTACTTC
CASSLDPDRKNIQYF
>few|TRBV5-1|-|TRBJ2-3|14
TGCGCCAGCAGTGTTCCCGGGCCTGCAGATACGCAGTATTTT
CASSVPGPADTQYF
>few|TRBV20-1|-|TRBJ2-1|15
TGCAGTGCTAGAGCGGGGACGGTTGACTACAATGAGCAGTTCTTC
CSARAGTVDYNEQFF
>-|TRBV11-3|TRBD2|TRBJ2-1|17
TGTGCCAGCAGCTCCCCGGGGGGACTAGCGGGAGCGGCTGAGCAGTTCTTC
CASSSPGGLAGAAEQFF
>few|TRBV18|-|TRBJ1-3|15
TGTGCCAGCTCACCACCGAGAGGCTCTGGAAACACCATATATTTT
CASSPPRGSGNTIYF
>many|TRBV12-3/TRBV12-4|TRBD2|TRBJ2-5|14
TGTGCCAGCAGTCCAAATAGCGGGGGGGTGACCCAGTACTTC
CASSPNSGGVTQYF
>-|TRBV7-9|-|TRBJ1-1|14
TGTGCCAGCAGCCATATACAGACGAACACTGAAGCTTTCTTT
CASSHIQTNTEAFF
>few|TRBV6-1|-|TRBJ1-1|13
TGTGCCAGCAGGCCGGGACAGAACACTGAAGCTTTCTTT
CASRPGQNTEAFF
>-|TRBV6-1|-|TRBJ1-4|15
TGTGCCAGCAGTGTCCCGACGGGGAGGGGTGAAAAACTGTTTTTT
CASSVPTGRGEKLFF
>few|TRBV20-1|-|TRBJ2-2|18
TGCAGTGCTAGAGATCCCCGGACAGCGCCCGAGTCCACCGGGGAGCTGTTTTTT
CSARDPRTAPESTGELFF
>many|TRBV20-1|TRBD2|TRBJ2-5|18
TGCAGTGCTAGGGGGAGCGGGGGGGTTTATGGAAACCAAGAGACCCAGTACTTC
CSARGSGGVYGNQETQYF
>-|TRBV6-5|-|TRBJ2-1|13
TGTGCCAGCAGTTACGGCACCTACAATGAGCAGTTCTTC
CASSYGTYNEQFF
>many|TRBV20-1|-|TRBJ1-1|14
TGCAGTGCTATTTTAATAACCTCCAGGGACAAAACTTTCTTT
CSAILITSRDKTFF